The 20 T cell receptor beta chains below were found in one sample sequenced in a study of blood T cell repertoires in COVID-19. Using immunoSEQ multiplex PCR, the repertoire was profiled, and TCRdb retains in-frame clones only, with some absent. The data contain over 200,000 clones, 65% to 85% of them singletons. Sequenced: peripheral blood. The origin of the receptors is a man at least 80 years old with acute or convalescent COVID-19.

V gene TRBV11-3 combines with J gene TRBJ2-1; 10 bases are shared with TRBD2. The germline V gene has CDR1 SGHNT and CDR2 YENEEA. The CDR3 extends over 16 amino acids. Trimming at V came to 4 bases and at J to 7 bases, leaving 10 bases not matched to a gene. CDR3 in DNA: TGTGCCAGCAGCTCCAACCCTAGCGGGAGTAGAAATGAGCAGTTCTTC. This gives the protein CASSSNPSGSRNEQFF.

The J gene is TRBJ2-2, the V gene TRBV4-1, with a possible D match to TRBD2 (6 bases). Germline V gene lookup returns CDR1 MGHRA and CDR2 YSYEKL. V lost 4 bases, J lost 3 bases, and 18 bases lay in between. The CDR3 consists of 17 residues. The CDR3 region is CASSRYRDWTYTGELFF. CDR3 in DNA: TGCGCCAGCAGCCGTTACCGGGACTGGACTTACACCGGGGAGCTGTTTTTT.

The DNA of the CDR3 is TGTGCCAGCAGTCCTCCACAGGGGGTCCAAGAGACCCAGTACTTC. It yields the protein CASSPPQGVQETQYF. The rearrangement joins TRBV28 to TRBJ2-5, with 8 positions matching TRBD1. From germline, CDR1 is MDHEN and CDR2 SYDVKM. This CDR3 comprises 15 residues. V was pared by 5 bases and J by 1 base, with 6 bases of the junction left unmatched. Looking up the rest from reference TRBV28 and TRBJ2-5 gives the full variable domain: DVKVTQSSRYLVKRTGEKVFLECVQDMDHENMFWYRQDPGLGLRLIYFSYDVKMKEKGDIPEGYSVSREKKERFSLILESASTNQTSMYLCASSPPQGVQETQYFGPGTRLLVL.

This clone showed up just once. The chain's CDR3 is CASIYLANYGYTF. The CDR3 DNA sequence: TGTGCCAGTATCTATTTAGCTAACTATGGCTACACCTTC. This chain joins TRBV2 and TRBJ1-2; no clear D gene. Germline V gene sequence: CDR1 SNHLY, CDR2 FYNNEI. This CDR3 spans 13 amino acids. V was clipped by 9 bases and J by 0 bases, with 11 bases between them.

The gene calls are TRBV18 and TRBJ2-1; maybe TRBD1 (6 bases). The CDR3 length is 14 residues. Trimming pared 3 bases from V and 7 bases from J, leaving 13 bases between. Germline V lookup: CDR1 KGHSH, CDR2 LQKENI. DNA for the CDR3: TGTGCCAGCTCACCGAACAGGGTGGGTAATGAGCAGTTCTTC. Its protein is CASSPNRVGNEQFF.

The J gene is TRBJ2-1, the V gene TRBV11-2; D not resolved. Germline values: CDR1 SGHAT, CDR2 FQNNGV. The CDR3 sequence is 13 residues long. Trimming shortened V by 5 bases and J by 7 bases, and 12 bases separated the two germline ends. The CDR3 DNA is TGTGCCAGCAGCATAGGCCTCCTAAATGAGCAGTTCTTC. Translating gives CASSIGLLNEQFF.

The genes are TRBV7-3 and TRBJ2-1; 13 nucleotides agree with TRBD2. V trimming: 3 bases; J trimming: 7 bases; junction bases outside the gene matches: 3. The germline V gene encodes CDR1 SGHTA and CDR2 FQGTGA. The CDR3 consists of 15 residues. The CDR3 nucleotides are TGTGCCAGCAGCTTTGGGACTAGCGGGATAAATGAGCAGTTCTTC. This encodes CASSFGTSGINEQFF. Looking up the rest from reference TRBV7-3 and TRBJ2-1 gives the full variable domain: GAGVSQTPSNKVTEKGKYVELRCDPISGHTALYWYRQSLGQGPEFLIYFQGTGAADDSGLPNDRFFAVRPEGSVSTLKIQRTERGDSAVYLCASSFGTSGINEQFFGPGTRLTVL.

The V call is TRBV2, the J call TRBJ1-1, with 7 bases identical to TRBD1. V was clipped by 4 bases and J by 3 bases; unmatched bases: 5. The CDR3 contains 14 residues. CDR1 SNHLY and CDR2 FYNNEI come from the germline V gene. The CDR3 DNA reads as TGTGCCAGCAGTGCGGTAGGGGGCCACACTGAAGCTTTCTTT. Translated: CASSAVGGHTEAFF.

The rearrangement joins TRBV7-9 to TRBJ1-5, with D unresolved. The CDR3 has 12 residues. With 2 bases removed from V and 5 bases from J, the gap between germline ends came to 4 bases. Germline assignment: CDR1 SEHNR and CDR2 FQNEAQ (reference sequence). In nucleotides, the CDR3 is TGTGCCAGCAGCTTACAGGATCAGCCCCAGCATTTT. Residues: CASSLQDQPQHF.

This clone was detected only a few times. The same CDR3 also results from other DNA sequences found in this sample. This chain uses TRBV27 with TRBJ2-7, with 9 bases identical to TRBD2. The CDR3 totals 15 residues. After removal of 0 bases from V and 2 bases from J, the junction contained 2 bases not matched to a gene. The germline V gene encodes CDR1 MNHEY and CDR2 SMNVEV (reference sequence). CDR3 loop: CASSLSSGRTYEQYF. The CDR3 DNA is TGTGCCAGCAGTTTATCGAGCGGGAGGACCTACGAGCAGTACTTC.

This clone has at least ten counts. The V and J genes are TRBV28 and TRBJ2-2, with 10 bases lining up with TRBD2. The CDR3 loop spans 15 amino acids. Per germline, CDR1 MDHEN and CDR2 SYDVKM. The ends lost 6 bases at V and 5 bases at J; junction bases unmatched: 6. The CDR3 loop is CASSSGGAGTGELFF. CDR3 in DNA: TGTGCCAGCAGCAGCGGGGGGGCCGGAACCGGGGAGCTGTTTTTT.

This rearrangement joins TRBV5-6 to TRBJ2-7, with D perhaps matching TRBD1 (6 bases). The germline V gene encodes CDR1 SGHDT and CDR2 YYEEEE. The V and J ends lost 2 bases and 3 bases respectively, with 15 bases between them. CDR3 length: 15 amino acids. In DNA form, the CDR3 reads TGTGCCAGCAGCTTCTTTCAACAGGGATTCTACGAGCAGTACTTC. Translating it yields CASSFFQQGFYEQYF.

This chain uses TRBV5-1 with TRBJ2-1; possible D gene TRBD1, 5 bases. Trimming removed 5 bases at V and 1 base at J, with 10 bases between. Germline V gene lookup returns CDR1 SGHRS and CDR2 YFSETQ. The CDR3 has 14 residues. The CDR3 sequence is CASRLTDSYNEQFF. CDR3 nucleotides: TGCGCCAGCAGGTTGACAGATTCCTACAATGAGCAGTTCTTC.

The rearrangement joins TRBV19 to TRBJ2-5; 7 bases agree with TRBD1. This CDR3 is 17 amino acids long. The junction had 13 bases not matched to a gene; V was cut back by 3 bases and J by 3 bases. From germline, CDR1 is LNHDA and CDR2 SQIVND (reference sequence). The CDR3 here is CASSMASTGTAKETQYF. The CDR3 DNA reads TGTGCCAGTAGTATGGCCTCGACCGGGACAGCTAAAGAGACCCAGTACTTC.

This chain connects TRBV5-8 to TRBJ1-5, with a tentative D call TRBD1 (6 bases). V lost 0 bases, J lost 2 bases, and 9 bases lay in between. CDR1 is SGHTS, CDR2 YDEGEE, per germline. The CDR3 length is 15 residues. CDR3 sequence reads: CASSLGGGRNQPQHF. The CDR3 nucleotides read TGTGCCAGCAGCTTGGGGGGGGGCCGCAATCAGCCCCAGCATTTT.

Here the CDR3 reads CASSYGGATSNQPQHF. CDR3 nucleotide sequence: TGTGCCAGCAGTTACGGCGGGGCTACTAGCAATCAGCCCCAGCATTTT. The J gene is TRBJ1-5, the V gene TRBV6-5; D might be TRBD1 (5 bases). Trimming left V 2 bases short and J 0 bases short, with 11 bases between. CDR1 is MNHEY, CDR2 SVGAGI, per germline. The CDR3 spans 16 residues.

In this sample, this clone turned up a few times. The chain carries TRBV30 and TRBJ2-5; 9 bases agree with TRBD2. The CDR3 consists of 13 residues. Per the germline V gene, CDR1 is GTSNPN and CDR2 is SVGIG (reference sequence). V gave up 5 bases and J gave up 5 bases; unmatched junction bases: 6. CDR3 DNA sequence: TGTGCCTGGGATCCTAGCGGGACGGAGACCCAGTACTTC. Translated: CAWDPSGTETQYF.

This clone has a single count. Other nucleotide sequences from this sample produce the same CDR3. This rearrangement joins TRBV7-2 to TRBJ2-7; TRBD2 matches 8 bases. The junction had 2 bases not matched to a gene; V was cut back by 1 base and J by 6 bases. Germline CDR1 is SGHTA and CDR2 is FQGNSA. The CDR3 sequence is 13 residues long. CDR3 nucleotides: TGTGCCAGCAGCTTAGGGCTAGCGGGCGAGCAGTACTTC. Its translation is CASSLGLAGEQYF.

The chain recombines TRBV5-1 with TRBJ2-1; D is uncertain. With 0 bases removed from V and 2 bases from J, the gap between germline ends came to 9 bases. Germline V gene lookup returns CDR1 SGHRS and CDR2 YFSETQ. The CDR3 spans 15 residues. CDR3 region: CASSLANGPYNEQFF. The DNA for the CDR3 is TGCGCCAGCAGCTTGGCAAACGGTCCCTACAATGAGCAGTTCTTC.

The chain is built from TRBV5-1 and TRBJ1-2, with a weak D call TRBD1 (5 bases). Germline CDR1 is SGHRS and CDR2 is YFSETQ. This CDR3 has 13 residues. V lost 1 base, J lost 4 bases, and 8 bases lay in between. The CDR3 nucleotides read TGCGCCAGCAGCTTGAGGCAGGGCTATGGCTACACCTTC. Translating it yields CASSLRQGYGYTF. The full variable domain, in which reference TRBV5-1 and TRBJ1-2 provide the parts outside the CDR3, is KAGVTQTPRYLIKTRGQQVTLSCSPISGHRSVSWYQQTPGQGLQFLFEYFSETQRNKGNFPGRFSGRQFSNSRSEMNVSTLELGDSALYLCASSLRQGYGYTFGSGTRLTVV.